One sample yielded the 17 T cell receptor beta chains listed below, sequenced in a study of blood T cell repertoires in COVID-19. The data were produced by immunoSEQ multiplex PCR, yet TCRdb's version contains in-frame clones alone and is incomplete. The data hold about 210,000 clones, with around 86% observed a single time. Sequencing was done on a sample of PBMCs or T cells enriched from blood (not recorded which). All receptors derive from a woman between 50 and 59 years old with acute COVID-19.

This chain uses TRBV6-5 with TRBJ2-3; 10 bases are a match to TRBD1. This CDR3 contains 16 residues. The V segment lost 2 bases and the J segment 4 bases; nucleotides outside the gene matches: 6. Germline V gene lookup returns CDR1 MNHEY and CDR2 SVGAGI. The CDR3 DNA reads TGTGCCAGCAGTTACCGGACAGGGGGGGGCCCAGATACGCAGTATTTT. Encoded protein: CASSYRTGGGPDTQYF.

This CDR3 reads CASSLDRGRYEQYF. DNA for the CDR3: TGTGCCAGCAGCTTGGACAGGGGGCGGTACGAGCAGTACTTC. This chain joins TRBV7-2 and TRBJ2-7, with 11 bases that match TRBD1. Per the germline V gene, CDR1 is SGHTA and CDR2 is FQGNSA. The V gene end was trimmed by 3 bases and the J gene end by 4 bases; junction bases not matched to a gene: 2. CDR3 length: 14 residues. The variable domain in full, completed from reference TRBV7-2 and TRBJ2-7, reads GAGVSQSPSNKVTEKGKDVELRCDPISGHTALYWYRQSLGQGLEFLIYFQGNSAPDKSGLPSDRFSAERTGGSVSTLTIQRTQQEDSAVYLCASSLDRGRYEQYFGPGTRLTVT.

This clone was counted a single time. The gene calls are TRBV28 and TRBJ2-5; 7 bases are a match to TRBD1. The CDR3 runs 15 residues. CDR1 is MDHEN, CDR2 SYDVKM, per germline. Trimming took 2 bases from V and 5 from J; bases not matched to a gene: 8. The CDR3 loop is CASSLRGGIPETQYF. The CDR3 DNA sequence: TGTGCCAGCAGTTTACGAGGGGGCATTCCCGAGACCCAGTACTTC.

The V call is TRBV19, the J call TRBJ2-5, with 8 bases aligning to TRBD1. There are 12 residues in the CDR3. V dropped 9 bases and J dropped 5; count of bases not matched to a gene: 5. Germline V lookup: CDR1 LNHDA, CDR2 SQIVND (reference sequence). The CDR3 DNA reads TGTGCCAGCATGGACAGGGTTGAGACCCAGTACTTC. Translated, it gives CASMDRVETQYF.

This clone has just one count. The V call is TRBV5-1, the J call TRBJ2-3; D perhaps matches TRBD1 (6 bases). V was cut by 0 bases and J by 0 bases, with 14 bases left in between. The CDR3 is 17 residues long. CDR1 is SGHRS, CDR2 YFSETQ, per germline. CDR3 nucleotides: TGCGCCAGCAGCTTGGGGTTTCGGACAGCTAGCACAGATACGCAGTATTTT. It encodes CASSLGFRTASTDTQYF.

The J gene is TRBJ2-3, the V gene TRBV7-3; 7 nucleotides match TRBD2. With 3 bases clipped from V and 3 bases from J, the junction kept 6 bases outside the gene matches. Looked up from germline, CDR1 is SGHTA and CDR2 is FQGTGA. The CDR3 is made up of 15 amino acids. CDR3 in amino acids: CASSLTSLGTDTQYF. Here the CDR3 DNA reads TGTGCCAGCAGCTTGACTAGCCTCGGGACAGATACGCAGTATTTT.

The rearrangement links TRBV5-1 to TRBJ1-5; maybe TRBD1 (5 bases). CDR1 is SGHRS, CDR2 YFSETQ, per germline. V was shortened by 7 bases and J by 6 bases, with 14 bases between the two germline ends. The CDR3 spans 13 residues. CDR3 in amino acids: CASSSMGGQPQHF. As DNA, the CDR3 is TGCGCCAGCTCCTCGATGGGGGGTCAGCCCCAGCATTTT.

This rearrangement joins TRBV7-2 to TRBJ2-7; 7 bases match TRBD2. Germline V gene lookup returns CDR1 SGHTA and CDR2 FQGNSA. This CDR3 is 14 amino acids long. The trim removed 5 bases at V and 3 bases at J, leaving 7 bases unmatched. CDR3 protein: CASSQRAGVYEQYF. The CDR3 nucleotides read TGTGCCAGCAGCCAAAGGGCGGGAGTCTACGAGCAGTACTTC.

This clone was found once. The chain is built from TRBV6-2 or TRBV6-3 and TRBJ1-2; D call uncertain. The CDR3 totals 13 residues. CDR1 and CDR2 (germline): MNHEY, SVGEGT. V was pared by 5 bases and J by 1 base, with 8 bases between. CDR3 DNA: TGTGCCAGCAGTACCGGGTTTAACTATGGCTACACCTTC. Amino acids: CASSTGFNYGYTF.

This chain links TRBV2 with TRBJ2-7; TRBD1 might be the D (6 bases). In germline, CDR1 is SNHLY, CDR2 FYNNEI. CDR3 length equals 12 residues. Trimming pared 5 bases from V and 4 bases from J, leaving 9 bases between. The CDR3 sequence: CASSRTVYEQYF. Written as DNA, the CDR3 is TGTGCCAGCAGTAGGACAGTTTACGAGCAGTACTTC.

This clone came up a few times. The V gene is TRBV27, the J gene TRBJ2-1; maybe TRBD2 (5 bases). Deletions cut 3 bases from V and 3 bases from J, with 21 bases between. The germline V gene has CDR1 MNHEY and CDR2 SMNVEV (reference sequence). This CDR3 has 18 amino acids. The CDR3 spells CASSFWSRRVGVYNEQFF. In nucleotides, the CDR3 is TGTGCCAGCAGTTTCTGGTCCAGAAGGGTGGGAGTCTACAATGAGCAGTTCTTC.

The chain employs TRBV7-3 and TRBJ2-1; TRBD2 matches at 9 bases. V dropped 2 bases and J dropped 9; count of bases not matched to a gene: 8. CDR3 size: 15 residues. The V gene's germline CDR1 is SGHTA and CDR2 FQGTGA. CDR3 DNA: TGTGCCAGCAGCTTATTGTTAGCGGGAGTCGGTGAGCAGTTCTTC. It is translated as CASSLLLAGVGEQFF.

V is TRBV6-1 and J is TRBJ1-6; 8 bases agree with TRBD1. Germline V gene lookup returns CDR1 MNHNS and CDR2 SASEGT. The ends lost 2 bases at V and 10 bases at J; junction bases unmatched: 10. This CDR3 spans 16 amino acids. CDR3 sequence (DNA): TGTGCCAGCAGTGAAACTGTACTGGACAGGGTATCACCCCTCCACTTT. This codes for CASSETVLDRVSPLHF.

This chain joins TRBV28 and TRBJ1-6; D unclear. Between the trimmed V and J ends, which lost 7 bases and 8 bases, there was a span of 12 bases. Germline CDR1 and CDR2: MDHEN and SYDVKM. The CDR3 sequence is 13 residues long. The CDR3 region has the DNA TGTGCCAGCATCCGGGATCTAGATTCACCCCTCCACTTT. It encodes CASIRDLDSPLHF.

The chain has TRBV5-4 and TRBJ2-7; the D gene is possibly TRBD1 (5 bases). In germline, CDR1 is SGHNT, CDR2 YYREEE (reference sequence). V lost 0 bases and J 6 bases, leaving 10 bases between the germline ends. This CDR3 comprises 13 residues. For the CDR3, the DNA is TGTGCCAGCAGCTTGGGCCAGGGCGGCGAGCAGTACTTC. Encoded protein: CASSLGQGGEQYF.

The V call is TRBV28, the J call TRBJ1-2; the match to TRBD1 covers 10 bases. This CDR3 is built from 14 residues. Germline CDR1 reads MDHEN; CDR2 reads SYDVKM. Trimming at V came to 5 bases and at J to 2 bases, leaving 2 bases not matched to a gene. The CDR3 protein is CASSPGQGNYGYTF. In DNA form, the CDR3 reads TGTGCCAGCAGTCCGGGACAGGGGAACTATGGCTACACCTTC.

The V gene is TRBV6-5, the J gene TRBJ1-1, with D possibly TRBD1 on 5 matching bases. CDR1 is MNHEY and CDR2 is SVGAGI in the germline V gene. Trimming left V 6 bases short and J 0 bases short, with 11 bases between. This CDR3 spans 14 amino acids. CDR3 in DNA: TGTGCCAGCAGAACCGGGGGTCTGAACACTGAAGCTTTCTTT. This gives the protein CASRTGGLNTEAFF.